A single T cell receptor beta chain is shown here with its context. This entry belongs to a study of OX40 agonist ivuxolimab in advanced cancers. Clones were sequenced by immunoSEQ multiplex PCR, and TCRdb holds only the in-frame ones, with some missing. Seen here are fewer than 85,000 clones, roughly 76% observed once, and the top ten hold 1.5% to 2%. CDR3 size: 15 residues. Germline V gene data show CDR1 as LNHDA and CDR2 as SQIVND (reference sequence). With V trimmed by 5 bases and J by 4 bases, 4 bases remained unmatched. The gene calls are TRBV19 and TRBJ2-1; 11 bases map to TRBD2. This sequence was found in an adult with an advanced solid tumor such as melanoma, head and neck, liver or kidney cancer. The source material was CD4+ or CD8+ T cells sorted from blood, sampled in a trial of the OX40 agonist ivuxolimab. The CDR3 spells CASSFIAGGYNEQFF. CDR3 coding DNA: TGTGCCAGTAGTTTCATAGCGGGGGGGTACAATGAGCAGTTCTTC.